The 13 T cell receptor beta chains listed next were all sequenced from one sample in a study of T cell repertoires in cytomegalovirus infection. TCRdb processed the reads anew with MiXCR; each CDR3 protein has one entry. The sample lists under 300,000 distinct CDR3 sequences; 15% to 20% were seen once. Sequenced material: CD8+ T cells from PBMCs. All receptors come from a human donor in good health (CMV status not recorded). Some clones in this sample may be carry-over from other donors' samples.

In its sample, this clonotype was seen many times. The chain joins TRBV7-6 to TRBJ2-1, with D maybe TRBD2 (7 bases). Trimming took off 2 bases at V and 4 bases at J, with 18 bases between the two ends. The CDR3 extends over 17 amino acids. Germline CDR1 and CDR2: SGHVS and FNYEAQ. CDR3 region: CASSLMAGARDYNEQFF. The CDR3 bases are TGTGCCAGCAGCTTAATGGCGGGGGCAAGAGATTACAATGAGCAGTTCTTC.

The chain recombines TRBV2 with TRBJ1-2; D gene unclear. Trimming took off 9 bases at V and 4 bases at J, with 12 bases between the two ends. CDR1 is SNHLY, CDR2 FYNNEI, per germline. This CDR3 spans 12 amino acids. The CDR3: CASFLGIYGYTF. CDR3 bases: TGTGCCAGTTTCCTGGGTATCTATGGCTACACCTTC.

This CDR3 is CASSRDRGFDSPLHF. In DNA form, the CDR3 reads TGTGCCAGCAGCCGGGACAGGGGATTTGATTCACCCCTCCACTTT. The chain has TRBV11-2 and TRBJ1-6, with 10 bases lining up with TRBD1. CDR1 is SGHAT and CDR2 is FQNNGV in the germline V gene. This CDR3 spans 15 amino acids. The junction had 6 bases not matched to a gene; V was cut back by 5 bases and J by 8 bases.

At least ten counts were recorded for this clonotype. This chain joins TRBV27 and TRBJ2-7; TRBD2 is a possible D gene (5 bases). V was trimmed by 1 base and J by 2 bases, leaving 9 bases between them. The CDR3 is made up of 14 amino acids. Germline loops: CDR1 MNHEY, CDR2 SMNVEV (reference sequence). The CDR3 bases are TGTGCCAGCAGTTTATTCCGGGGTACCTACGAGCAGTACTTC. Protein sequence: CASSLFRGTYEQYF.

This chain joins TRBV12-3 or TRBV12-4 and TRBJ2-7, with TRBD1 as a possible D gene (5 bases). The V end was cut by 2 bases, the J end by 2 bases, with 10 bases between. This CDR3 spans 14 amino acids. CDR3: CASSLFPDTYEQYF. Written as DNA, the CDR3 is TGTGCCAGCAGTTTATTTCCGGACACCTACGAGCAGTACTTC.

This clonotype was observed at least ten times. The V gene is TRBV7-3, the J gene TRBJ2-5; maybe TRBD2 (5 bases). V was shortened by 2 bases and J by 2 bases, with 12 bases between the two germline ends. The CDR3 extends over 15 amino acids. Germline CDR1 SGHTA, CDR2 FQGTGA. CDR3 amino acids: CASSLEGSTQETQYF. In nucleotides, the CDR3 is TGTGCCAGCAGCTTAGAAGGGAGCACACAAGAGACCCAGTACTTC.

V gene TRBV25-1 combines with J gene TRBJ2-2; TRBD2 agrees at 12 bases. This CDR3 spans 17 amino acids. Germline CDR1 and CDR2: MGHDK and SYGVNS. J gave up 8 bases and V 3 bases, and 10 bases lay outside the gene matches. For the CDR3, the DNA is TGTGCCAGCAGTGAGCGAGGACTAGCGGGGTTCAAAGGGGAGCTGTTTTTT. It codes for CASSERGLAGFKGELFF. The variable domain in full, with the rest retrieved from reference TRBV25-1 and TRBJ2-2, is EADIYQTPRYLVIGTGKKITLECSQTMGHDKMYWYQQDPGMELHLIHYSYGVNSTEKGDLSSESTVSRIRTEHFPLTLESARPSHTSQYLCASSERGLAGFKGELFFGEGSRLTVL.

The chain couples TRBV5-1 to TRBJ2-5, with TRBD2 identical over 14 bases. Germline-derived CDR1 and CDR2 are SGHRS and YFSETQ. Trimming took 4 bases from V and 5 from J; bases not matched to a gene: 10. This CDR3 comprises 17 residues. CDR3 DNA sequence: TGCGCCAGCAGCCTGGGACTAGCGGGGGTCCACGGGGAGACCCAGTACTTC. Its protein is CASSLGLAGVHGETQYF.

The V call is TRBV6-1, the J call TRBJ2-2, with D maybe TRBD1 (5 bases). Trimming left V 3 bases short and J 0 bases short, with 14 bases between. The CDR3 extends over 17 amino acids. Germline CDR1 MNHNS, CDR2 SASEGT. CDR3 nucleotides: TGTGCCAGCAGTGAGGAGACAGTGCAAGCGAACACCGGGGAGCTGTTTTTT. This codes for CASSEETVQANTGELFF.

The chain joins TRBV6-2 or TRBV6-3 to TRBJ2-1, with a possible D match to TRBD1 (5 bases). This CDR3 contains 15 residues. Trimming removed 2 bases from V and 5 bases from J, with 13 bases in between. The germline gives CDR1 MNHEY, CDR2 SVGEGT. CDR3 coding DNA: TGTGCCAGCAGTTACCGCCCAGGGCGACACAATGAGCAGTTCTTC. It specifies CASSYRPGRHNEQFF.

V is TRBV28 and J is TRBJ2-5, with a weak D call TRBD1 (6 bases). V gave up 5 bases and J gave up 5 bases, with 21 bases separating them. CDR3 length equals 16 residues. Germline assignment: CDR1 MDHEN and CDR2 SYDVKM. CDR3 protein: CASSTGTQALGETQYF. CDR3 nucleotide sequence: TGTGCCAGCAGTACCGGGACACAGGCTTTAGGGGAGACCCAGTACTTC.

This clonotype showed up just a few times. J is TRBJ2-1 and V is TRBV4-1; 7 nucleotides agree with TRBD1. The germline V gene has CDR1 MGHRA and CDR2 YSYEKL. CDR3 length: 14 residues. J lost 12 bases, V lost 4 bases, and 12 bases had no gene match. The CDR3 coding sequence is TGCGCCAGCAGCCTCATGACAGGGCAGTCGCGGCAGTTCTTC. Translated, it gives CASSLMTGQSRQFF.

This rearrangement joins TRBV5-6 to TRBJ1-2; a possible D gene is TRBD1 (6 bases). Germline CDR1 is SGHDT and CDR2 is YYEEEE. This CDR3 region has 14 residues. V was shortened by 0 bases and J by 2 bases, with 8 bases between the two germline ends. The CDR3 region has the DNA TGTGCCAGCAGCTTGGGAGGACAGAACTATGGCTACACCTTC. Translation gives CASSLGGQNYGYTF. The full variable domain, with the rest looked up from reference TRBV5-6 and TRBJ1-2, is DAGVTQSPTHLIKTRGQQVTLRCSPKSGHDTVSWYQQALGQGPQFIFQYYEEEERQRGNFPDRFSGHQFPNYSSELNVNALLLGDSALYLCASSLGGQNYGYTFGSGTRLTVV.